This TCR beta chain appears in the sequencing data of a study of CD8+ T cells in alopecia areata. Study context: Treated patients swallowed 5 to 10 mg of oral tofacitinib twice daily.

Concerning this clone itself: Its specificity is unknown.

Treatment here: oral pan-JAK inhibitor, 5-10 mg twice daily. Regarding the study as a whole: Normal skin's resident alphabeta T cells are sequenced alongside lesional scalp T cells. Lesional scalp, especially alopecia totalis/universalis, showed higher clonality than normal scalp. Only one nonresponder was present, which leaves the link between baseline CD8+ expansion and response uncertain.

The sequencing template was cDNA reverse transcribed from extracted RNA. Assay: immunoSEQ multiplex PCR; the TCRdb copy retains only in-frame clones and omits some. The table includes 150,000 to 200,000 clones, under 70% detected once. Germline V gene lookup returns CDR1 SGHDT and CDR2 YYEEEE. Trimming removed 4 bases from V and 0 bases from J, with 12 bases in between. This CDR3 is built from 15 residues. The source of this sequence is a human donor with alopecia areata. The rearrangement links TRBV5-6 to TRBJ2-3; tentatively, D is TRBD1 (5 bases). This specimen consisted of CD4+ T cells sorted from blood, obtained at week 4, from a patient treated with tofacitinib. The CDR3 reads CASSPAGKSTDTQYF. The CDR3 DNA sequence: TGTGCCAGCAGCCCCGCAGGGAAAAGCACAGATACGCAGTATTTT.